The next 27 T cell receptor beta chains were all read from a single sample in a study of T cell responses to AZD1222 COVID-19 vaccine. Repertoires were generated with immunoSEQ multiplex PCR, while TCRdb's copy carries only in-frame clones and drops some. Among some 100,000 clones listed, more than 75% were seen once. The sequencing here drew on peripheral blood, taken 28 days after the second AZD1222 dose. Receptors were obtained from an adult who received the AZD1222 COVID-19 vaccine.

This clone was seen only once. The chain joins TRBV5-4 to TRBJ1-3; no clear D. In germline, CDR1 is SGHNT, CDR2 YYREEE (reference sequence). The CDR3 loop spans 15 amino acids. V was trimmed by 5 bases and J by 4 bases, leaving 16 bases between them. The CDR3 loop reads CASSLPGSGGNTIYF. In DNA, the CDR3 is TGTGCCAGCAGTCTACCCGGGTCGGGCGGAAACACCATATATTTT.

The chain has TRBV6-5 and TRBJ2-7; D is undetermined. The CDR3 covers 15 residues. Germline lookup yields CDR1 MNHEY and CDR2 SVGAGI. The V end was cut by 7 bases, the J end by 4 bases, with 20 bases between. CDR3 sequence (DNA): TGTGCCAGCAAAGCCCTAGGGCAGAACAATTACGAGCAGTACTTC. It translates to CASKALGQNNYEQYF.

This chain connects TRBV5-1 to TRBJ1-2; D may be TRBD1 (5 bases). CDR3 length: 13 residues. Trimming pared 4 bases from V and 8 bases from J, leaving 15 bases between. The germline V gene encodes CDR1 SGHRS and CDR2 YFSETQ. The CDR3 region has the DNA TGCGCCAGCAGCGAGGCAGGGCAGGGCGGCTACACCTTC. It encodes CASSEAGQGGYTF.

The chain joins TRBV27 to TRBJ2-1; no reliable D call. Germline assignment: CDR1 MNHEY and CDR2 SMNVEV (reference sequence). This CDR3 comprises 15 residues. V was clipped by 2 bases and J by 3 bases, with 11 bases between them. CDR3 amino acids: CASSLDGSLYNEQFF. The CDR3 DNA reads TGTGCCAGCAGTTTAGATGGTTCTCTCTACAATGAGCAGTTCTTC.

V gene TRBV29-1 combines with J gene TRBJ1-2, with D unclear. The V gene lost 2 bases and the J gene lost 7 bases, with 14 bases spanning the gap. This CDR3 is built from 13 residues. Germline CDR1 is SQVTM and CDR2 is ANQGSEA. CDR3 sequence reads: CSVEPTQRGGYTF. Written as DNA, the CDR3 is TGCAGCGTTGAACCAACACAGCGGGGTGGCTACACCTTC.

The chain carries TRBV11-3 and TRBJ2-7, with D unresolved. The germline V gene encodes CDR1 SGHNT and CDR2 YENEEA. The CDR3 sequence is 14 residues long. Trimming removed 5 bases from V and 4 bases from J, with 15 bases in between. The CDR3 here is CASSPRLMRYEQYF. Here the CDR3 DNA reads TGTGCCAGCAGCCCGCGACTGATGAGGTACGAGCAGTACTTC.

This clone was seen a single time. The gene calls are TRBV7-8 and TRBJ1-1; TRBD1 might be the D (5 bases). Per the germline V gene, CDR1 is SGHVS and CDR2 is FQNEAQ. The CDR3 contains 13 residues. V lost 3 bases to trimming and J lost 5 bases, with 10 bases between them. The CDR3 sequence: CASSLGGVTEAFF. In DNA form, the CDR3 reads TGTGCCAGCAGCTTGGGAGGGGTAACTGAAGCTTTCTTT.

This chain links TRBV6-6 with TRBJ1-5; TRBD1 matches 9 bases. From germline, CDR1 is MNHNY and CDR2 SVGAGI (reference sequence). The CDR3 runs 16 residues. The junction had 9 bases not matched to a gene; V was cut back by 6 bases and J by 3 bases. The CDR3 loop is CASRDRDRAPNQPQHF. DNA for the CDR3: TGTGCCAGCAGGGACCGGGACAGGGCTCCCAATCAGCCCCAGCATTTT.

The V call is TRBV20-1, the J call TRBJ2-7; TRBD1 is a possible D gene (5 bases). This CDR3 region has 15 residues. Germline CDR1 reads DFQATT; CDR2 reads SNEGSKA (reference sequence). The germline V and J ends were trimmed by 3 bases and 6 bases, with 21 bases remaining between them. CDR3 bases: TGCAGTGCTAGTGTCTCGGCAGGGCAAAGCAGCGAGCAGTACTTC. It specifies CSASVSAGQSSEQYF.

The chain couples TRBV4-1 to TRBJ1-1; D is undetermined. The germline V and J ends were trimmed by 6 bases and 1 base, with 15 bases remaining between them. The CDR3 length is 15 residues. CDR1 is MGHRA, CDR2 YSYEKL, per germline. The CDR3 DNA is TGCGCCAGCAGGAATATCGTTGGGTCGAACACTGAAGCTTTCTTT. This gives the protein CASRNIVGSNTEAFF.

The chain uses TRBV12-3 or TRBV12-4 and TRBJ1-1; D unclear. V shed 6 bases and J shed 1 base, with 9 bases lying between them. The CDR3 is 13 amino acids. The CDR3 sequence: CASRFDENTEAFF. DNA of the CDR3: TGTGCCAGCAGATTCGACGAGAACACTGAAGCTTTCTTT.

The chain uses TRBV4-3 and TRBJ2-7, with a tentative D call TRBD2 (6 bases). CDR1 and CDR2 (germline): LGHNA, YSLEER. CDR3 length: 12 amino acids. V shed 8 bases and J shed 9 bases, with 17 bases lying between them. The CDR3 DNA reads TGCGCCAGCTCTCCCTCTTGGGGGGTGCAGTACTTC. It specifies CASSPSWGVQYF.

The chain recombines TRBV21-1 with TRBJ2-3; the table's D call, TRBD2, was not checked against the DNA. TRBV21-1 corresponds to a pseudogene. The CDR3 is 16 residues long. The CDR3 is CASSNRSGEPPDTQYF. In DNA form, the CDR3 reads TGTGCCAGCAGCAATAGGTCGGGGGAGCCACCAGATACGCAGTATTTT.

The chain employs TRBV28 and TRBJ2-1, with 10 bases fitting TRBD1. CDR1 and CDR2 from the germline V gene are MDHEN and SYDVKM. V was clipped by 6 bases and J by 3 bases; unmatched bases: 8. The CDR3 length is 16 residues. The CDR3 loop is CASSFTGTGVYNEQFF. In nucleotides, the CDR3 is TGTGCCAGCAGCTTCACCGGGACAGGGGTCTACAATGAGCAGTTCTTC.

The CDR3 here is CAISIWGRGTYGYTF. CDR3 in DNA: TGTGCCATCAGTATTTGGGGTCGGGGTACATATGGCTACACCTTC. This chain joins TRBV10-3 and TRBJ1-2; no definite D call. The CDR3 length is 15 residues. The germline V and J ends were trimmed by 5 bases and 5 bases, with 18 bases remaining between them. CDR1 is ENHRY and CDR2 is SYGVKD in the germline V gene.

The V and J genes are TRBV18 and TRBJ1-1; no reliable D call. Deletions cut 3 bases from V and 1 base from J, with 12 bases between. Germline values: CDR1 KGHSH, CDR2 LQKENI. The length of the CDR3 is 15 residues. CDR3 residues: CASSPGREKNTEAFF. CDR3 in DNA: TGTGCCAGCTCACCCGGACGGGAAAAGAACACTGAAGCTTTCTTT. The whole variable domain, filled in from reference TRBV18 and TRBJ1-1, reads NAGVMQNPRHLVRRRGQEARLRCSPMKGHSHVYWYRQLPEEGLKFMVYLQKENIIDESGMPKERFSAEFPKEGPSILRIQQVVRGDSAAYFCASSPGREKNTEAFFGQGTRLTVV.

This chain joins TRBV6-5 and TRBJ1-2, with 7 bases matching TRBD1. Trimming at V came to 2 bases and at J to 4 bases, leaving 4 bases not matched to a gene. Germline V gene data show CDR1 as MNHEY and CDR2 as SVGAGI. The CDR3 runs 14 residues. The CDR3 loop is CASSYKGAIYGYTF. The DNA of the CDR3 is TGTGCCAGCAGTTACAAGGGGGCAATCTATGGCTACACCTTC.

The CDR3 reads CASSIKGGYNEQFF. As DNA, the CDR3 is TGTGCCAGTAGTATTAAGGGGGGGTACAATGAGCAGTTCTTC. The chain recombines TRBV19 with TRBJ2-1; TRBD2 is a possible D gene (7 bases). V was trimmed by 3 bases and J by 4 bases, leaving 10 bases between them. In germline, CDR1 is LNHDA, CDR2 SQIVND (reference sequence). This CDR3 has 14 residues.

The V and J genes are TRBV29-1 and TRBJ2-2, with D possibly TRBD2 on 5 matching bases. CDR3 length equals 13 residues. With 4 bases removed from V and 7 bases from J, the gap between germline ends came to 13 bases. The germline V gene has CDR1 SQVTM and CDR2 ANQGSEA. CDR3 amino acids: CSVVDQEGGELFF. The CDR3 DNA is TGCAGCGTTGTGGACCAAGAGGGCGGGGAGCTGTTTTTT.

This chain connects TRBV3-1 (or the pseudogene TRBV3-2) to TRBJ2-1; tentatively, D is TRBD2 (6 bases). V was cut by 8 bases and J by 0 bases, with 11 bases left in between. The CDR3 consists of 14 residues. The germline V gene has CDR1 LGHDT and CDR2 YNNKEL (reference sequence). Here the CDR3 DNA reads TGTGCCAGCGGCAGGGACTTCTCCTACAATGAGCAGTTCTTC. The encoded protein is CASGRDFSYNEQFF.

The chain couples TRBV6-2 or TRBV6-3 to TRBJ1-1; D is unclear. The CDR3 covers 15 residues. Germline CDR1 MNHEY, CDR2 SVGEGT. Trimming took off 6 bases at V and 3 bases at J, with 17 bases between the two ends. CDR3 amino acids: CASSRHLAKDTEAFF. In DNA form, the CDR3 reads TGTGCCAGCAGCCGGCACCTCGCTAAGGACACTGAAGCTTTCTTT.

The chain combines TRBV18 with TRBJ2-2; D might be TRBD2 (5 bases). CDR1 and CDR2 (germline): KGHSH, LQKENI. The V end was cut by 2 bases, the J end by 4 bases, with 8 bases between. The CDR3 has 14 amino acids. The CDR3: CASSPEGSTGELFF. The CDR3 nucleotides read TGTGCCAGCTCACCAGAGGGTTCCACCGGGGAGCTGTTTTTT.

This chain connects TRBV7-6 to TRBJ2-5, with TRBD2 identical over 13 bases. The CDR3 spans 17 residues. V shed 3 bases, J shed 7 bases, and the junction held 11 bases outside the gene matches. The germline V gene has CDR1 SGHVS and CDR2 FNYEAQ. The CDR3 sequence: CASSLRTSGSRSGTQYF. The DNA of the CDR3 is TGTGCCAGCAGCTTGAGGACTAGCGGGAGTAGATCGGGGACCCAGTACTTC.

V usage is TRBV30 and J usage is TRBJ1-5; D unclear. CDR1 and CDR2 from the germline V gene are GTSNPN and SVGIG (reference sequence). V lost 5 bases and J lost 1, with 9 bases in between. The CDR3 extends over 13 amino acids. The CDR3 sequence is CAWARQSNQPQHF. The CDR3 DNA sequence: TGTGCCTGGGCCCGGCAGAGCAATCAGCCCCAGCATTTT.

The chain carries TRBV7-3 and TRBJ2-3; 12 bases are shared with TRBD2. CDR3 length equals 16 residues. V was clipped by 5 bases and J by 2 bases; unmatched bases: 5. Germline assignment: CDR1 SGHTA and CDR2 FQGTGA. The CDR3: CASSRTSGGHTDTQYF. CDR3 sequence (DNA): TGTGCCAGCAGCCGTACTAGCGGGGGGCACACAGATACGCAGTATTTT.

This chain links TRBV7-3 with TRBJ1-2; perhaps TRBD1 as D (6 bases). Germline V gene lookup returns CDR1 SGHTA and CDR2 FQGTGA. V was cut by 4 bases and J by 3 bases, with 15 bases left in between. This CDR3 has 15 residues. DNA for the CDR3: TGTGCCAGCAGCTCAAATGGGGGCGGGGACTATGGCTACACCTTC. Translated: CASSSNGGGDYGYTF.

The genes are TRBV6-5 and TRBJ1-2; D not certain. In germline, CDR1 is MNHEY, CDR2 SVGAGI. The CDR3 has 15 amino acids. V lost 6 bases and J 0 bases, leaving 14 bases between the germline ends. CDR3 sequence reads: CASSAKTTPNYGYTF. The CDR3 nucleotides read TGTGCCAGCAGCGCTAAGACGACACCTAACTATGGCTACACCTTC.